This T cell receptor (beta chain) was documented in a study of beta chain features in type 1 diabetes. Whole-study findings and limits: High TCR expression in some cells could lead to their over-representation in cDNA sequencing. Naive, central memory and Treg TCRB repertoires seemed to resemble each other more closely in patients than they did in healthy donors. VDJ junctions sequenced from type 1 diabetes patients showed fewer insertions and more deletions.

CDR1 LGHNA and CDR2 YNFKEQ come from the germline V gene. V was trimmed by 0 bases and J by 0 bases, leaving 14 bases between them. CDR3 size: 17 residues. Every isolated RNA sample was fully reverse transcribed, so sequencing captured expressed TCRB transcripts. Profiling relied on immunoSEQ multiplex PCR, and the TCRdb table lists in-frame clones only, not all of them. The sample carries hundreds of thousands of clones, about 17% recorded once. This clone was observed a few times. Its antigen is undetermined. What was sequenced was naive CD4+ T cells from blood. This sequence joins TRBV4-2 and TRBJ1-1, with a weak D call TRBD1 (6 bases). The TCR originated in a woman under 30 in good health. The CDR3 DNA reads TGTGCCAGCAGCCAAGATTGGAGGACAGAGATGAACACTGAAGCTTTCTTT. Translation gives CASSQDWRTEMNTEAFF.